A selection of T cell receptor beta chains follows, all from one sample in a study of T cell responses to AZD1222 COVID-19 vaccine. Clones were sequenced by immunoSEQ multiplex PCR, and TCRdb holds only the in-frame ones, with some missing. The table lists 75,000 to 100,000 clones, around 90% of them singletons, with about 13% in the top ten. The sequenced sample was peripheral blood, obtained on day 0 of AZD1222 vaccination. The receptors shown here come from an adult in good health. Both conserved end residues are part of each CDR3. A D gene is named only where the DNA matches it firmly. Size tells how often a clone was seen (once, few, many) or the class of an expanded clone, and some rows leave it out.

V gene,J gene,D gene,clone size,CDR3 protein,CDR3 DNA
TRBV27,TRBJ2-6,-,-,CASSLRAAGANVLTF,TGTGCCAGCAGTTTACGGGCCGCGGGGGCCAACGTCCTGACTTTC
TRBV4-2,TRBJ2-1,-,-,CASSFRGGRRNEQFF,TGTGCCAGCAGCTTCAGGGGAGGTCGTAGAAATGAGCAGTTCTTC
TRBV27,TRBJ1-1,-,-,CAHVGGAFF,TGTGCCCACGTCGGGGGGGCTTTCTTT
TRBV5-1,TRBJ1-1,-,-,CASSLDSPGTEAFF,TGCGCCAGCAGCTTGGACAGCCCGGGCACTGAAGCTTTCTTT
TRBV30,TRBJ2-5,-,-,CAWWSTLGETQYF,TGTGCCTGGTGGAGTACCTTGGGGGAGACCCAGTACTTC
TRBV11-3,TRBJ1-1,TRBD1,once,CASSLTGGGSTEAFF,TGTGCCAGCAGCTTGACAGGGGGCGGGAGCACTGAAGCTTTCTTT
TRBV7-2,TRBJ1-5,-,-,CASSLTDTYSNQPQHF,TGTGCCAGCAGCTTGACGGACACGTATAGCAATCAGCCCCAGCATTTT
TRBV2,TRBJ2-2,TRBD2,-,CASSEGAGDRTGELFF,TGTGCCAGCAGTGAAGGGGCGGGAGACCGGACCGGGGAGCTGTTTTTT
TRBV19,TRBJ2-7,-,few,CASSMAAGSYEQYF,TGTGCCAGTAGTATGGCCGCAGGATCCTACGAGCAGTACTTC
TRBV27,TRBJ1-2,TRBD1,-,CASSLSGQALPYGYTF,TGTGCCAGCAGTTTATCGGGACAGGCCCTTCCCTATGGCTACACCTTC
TRBV7-9,TRBJ1-1,-,-,CASSLQGGTEAFF,TGTGCCAGCAGCTTACAGGGTGGCACTGAAGCTTTCTTT
TRBV9,TRBJ2-5,-,-,CASSFSPGSQETQYF,TGTGCCAGCAGCTTTAGCCCGGGATCTCAAGAGACCCAGTACTTC
TRBV28,TRBJ1-1,-,-,CASSLGGSFEAFF,TGTGCCAGCAGTTTAGGGGGAAGCTTTGAAGCTTTCTTT
TRBV30,TRBJ1-2,-,-,CAVVRSGQSKNGYTF,TGTGCCGTCGTTCGATCCGGACAGAGCAAGAATGGCTACACCTTC
TRBV6-2/TRBV6-3,TRBJ2-2,-,-,CASSYSLTRGGELFF,TGTGCCAGCAGTTACTCCCTAACTAGGGGCGGGGAGCTGTTTTTT
TRBV19,TRBJ1-5,-,-,CASRTTGQPQHF,TGTGCCAGTAGGACCACAGGTCAGCCCCAGCATTTT
TRBV4-1,TRBJ1-1,TRBD1,once,CASSQDRRGPLVGTEAFF,TGCGCCAGCAGCCAAGATAGGAGGGGGCCCCTCGTGGGCACTGAAGCTTTCTTT
TRBV6-5,TRBJ2-5,-,-,CASGQRLGETQYF,TGTGCCAGCGGACAAAGGCTTGGAGAGACCCAGTACTTC
TRBV28,TRBJ1-5,-,-,CASSRNQPQHF,TGTGCCAGCTCCCGGAATCAGCCCCAGCATTTT